The present TCR beta chain was sequenced within a study of blood T cell repertoires in COVID-19. Study overall: T cells, B-cell-depleted T cells, or PBMCs provided the cDNA or gDNA that served as material.

Generated by immunoSEQ multiplex PCR, the TCRdb table keeps only in-frame clones and is missing some. Of about 380,000 clones listed, 70% to 85% were seen once; the top ten hold more than 0.95%. Sequenced sample: peripheral blood. This TCR was recovered from a human donor with acute or convalescent COVID-19. The donor label of this sample is uncertain.

DNA of the CDR3: TGTGCCAGCAGTGAAACCACAGGGGGAGATAATTCACCCCTCCACTTT. Its translation: CASSETTGGDNSPLHF. J is TRBJ1-6 and V is TRBV2, with TRBD1 identical over 8 bases. Germline V gives CDR1 SNHLY, CDR2 FYNNEI. Trimming at V came to 2 bases and at J to 5 bases, leaving 5 bases not matched to a gene. The CDR3 covers 16 residues.